This record concerns one T cell receptor (beta chain) sequence. The data were produced by immunoSEQ multiplex PCR, yet TCRdb's version contains in-frame clones alone and is incomplete. The sample has about 130,000 clones, roughly 91% seen once. The record originates from a study of T cell responses to AZD1222 COVID-19 vaccine. CDR1 is MNHEY, CDR2 SVGAGI, per germline. The germline V and J ends were trimmed by 8 bases and 2 bases, with 16 bases remaining between them. CDR3 length equals 14 residues. Sequenced material: peripheral blood, taken 28 days after the second AZD1222 dose. The chain uses TRBV6-5 and TRBJ2-7; D possibly uses TRBD1 or TRBD2 (5 bases each). This clonotype was obtained from an adult who received the AZD1222 COVID-19 vaccine. The chain's CDR3 is CASGTSRKAYEQYF. Here the CDR3 DNA reads TGTGCCAGCGGGACGTCCAGGAAGGCCTACGAGCAGTACTTC.